A single sample is the source of the 25 T cell receptor beta chains below, sequenced in a study of shared clonotypes between healthy human individuals. Sequenced by immunoSEQ multiplex PCR; TCRdb stores in-frame clones only, minus some. Altogether about 650,000 clones are present, roughly 95% being singletons, with the ten largest covering about 0.11%. CD45RO negativity and positive selection for CCR7 defined naive CD8 cells, a population that excluded terminally differentiated effector memory CD45RA+ cells. Source material: naive CD8+ T cells sorted from blood. The receptors derive from a woman aged 25 to 39 in good health.

The J gene is TRBJ2-2, the V gene TRBV4-1, with D possibly matching TRBD2 (6 bases). The germline V gene encodes CDR1 MGHRA and CDR2 YSYEKL. This CDR3 is 15 amino acids long. Trimming stripped 0 bases from V and 6 bases from J, with 11 bases between. The CDR3 sequence is CASSQEEGRAGELFF. The CDR3 nucleotides are TGCGCCAGCAGCCAAGAGGAGGGAAGGGCCGGGGAGCTGTTTTTT.

This chain connects TRBV5-6 to TRBJ2-3; TRBD2 matches at 9 bases. V was pared by 0 bases and J by 4 bases, with 6 bases of the junction left unmatched. CDR3 length: 16 amino acids. CDR1 is SGHDT, CDR2 YYEEEE, per germline. The CDR3 loop is CASSLVGSGSADTQYF. The CDR3 nucleotides are TGTGCCAGCAGCTTGGTAGGTAGCGGGAGTGCAGATACGCAGTATTTT.

The rearrangement links TRBV5-6 to TRBJ2-7, with D unresolved. The CDR3 has 12 amino acids. CDR1 and CDR2 from the germline V gene are SGHDT and YYEEEE. Trimming took 0 bases from V and 6 from J, leaving 7 bases between them. CDR3 sequence: CASSLGVGEQYF. The CDR3 DNA sequence: TGTGCCAGCAGCTTGGGTGTGGGCGAGCAGTACTTC.

The gene calls are TRBV11-2 and TRBJ2-7; no definite D call. Trimming removed 3 bases at V and 2 bases at J, with 8 bases between. There are 13 residues in the CDR3. CDR1 is SGHAT, CDR2 FQNNGV, per germline. The CDR3 sequence: CASSFGDPYEQYF. The CDR3 DNA follows: TGTGCCAGCAGCTTTGGTGACCCCTACGAGCAGTACTTC.

With regard to this clone: Other DNA sequences in this specimen translate into the identical CDR3. The rearrangement uses TRBV28 and TRBJ1-4; D not resolved. CDR3 length: 14 residues. Looked up from germline, CDR1 is MDHEN and CDR2 is SYDVKM. V lost 3 bases to trimming and J lost 0 bases, with 5 bases between them. The CDR3 DNA is TGTGCCAGCAGTTTGACGTCAACTAATGAAAAACTGTTTTTT. Protein product: CASSLTSTNEKLFF.

The V and J genes are TRBV6-5 and TRBJ2-1; a possible D gene is TRBD1 (6 bases). Germline CDR1 reads MNHEY; CDR2 reads SVGAGI. V was clipped by 3 bases and J by 6 bases, with 12 bases between them. There are 14 residues in the CDR3. The CDR3 is CASSYTGHLNEQFF. The CDR3 DNA is TGTGCCAGCAGTTATACGGGACATCTCAATGAGCAGTTCTTC.

This chain joins TRBV5-5 and TRBJ1-1; D unresolved. The ends were cut back, 5 bases at V and 5 bases at J, with 13 bases in the middle. Germline CDR1 is SGHKS and CDR2 is YYEKEE (reference sequence). There are 13 residues in the CDR3. The CDR3: CASSWGVGTEAFF. CDR3 nucleotide sequence: TGTGCCAGCAGTTGGGGAGTAGGAACTGAAGCTTTCTTT.

The chain carries TRBV14 and TRBJ1-1; tentatively, D is TRBD1 (6 bases). V shed 9 bases and J shed 6 bases, with 20 bases lying between them. This CDR3 region has 14 residues. Germline values: CDR1 SGHDN, CDR2 FVKESK. The CDR3 nucleotides are TGTGCCAGACCGGGGGGACAAGGCGGCGCTGAAGCTTTCTTT. Protein: CARPGGQGGAEAFF.

V gene TRBV14 combines with J gene TRBJ2-7; no reliable D call. Germline V gene data show CDR1 as SGHDN and CDR2 as FVKESK. The CDR3 consists of 15 residues. V was shortened by 0 bases and J by 3 bases, with 12 bases between the two germline ends. The CDR3 DNA reads TGTGCCAGCAGCCAAGAAACAGCATTAGGCTACGAGCAGTACTTC. Translated: CASSQETALGYEQYF.

V is TRBV30 and J is TRBJ1-1, with D possibly matching TRBD1 (6 bases). V was clipped by 3 bases and J by 6 bases, with 8 bases between them. Germline loops: CDR1 GTSNPN, CDR2 SVGIG (reference sequence). The CDR3 spans 11 residues. The CDR3, as DNA: TGTGCCTGGAGACAGGGCTCTGAAGCTTTCTTT. Amino acid sequence: CAWRQGSEAFF.

The chain combines TRBV5-1 with TRBJ1-4; no firm D call. The CDR3 spans 15 residues. Germline CDR1 is SGHRS and CDR2 is YFSETQ. Trimming removed 0 bases from V and 0 bases from J, with 6 bases in between. The CDR3 sequence is CASSLDPATNEKLFF. The CDR3 DNA reads as TGCGCCAGCAGCTTGGACCCCGCAACTAATGAAAAACTGTTTTTT.

J is TRBJ2-1 and V is TRBV5-1; 13 nucleotides match TRBD2. After removal of 4 bases from V and 4 bases from J, the junction contained 8 bases not matched to a gene. The CDR3 extends over 17 amino acids. The germline gives CDR1 SGHRS, CDR2 YFSETQ. In DNA, the CDR3 is TGCGCCAGCAGCCACCCGTCACTAGCGGGAGGGTACAATGAGCAGTTCTTC. Translating it yields CASSHPSLAGGYNEQFF. Full variable domain (rest looked up from reference TRBV5-1 and TRBJ2-1): KAGVTQTPRYLIKTRGQQVTLSCSPISGHRSVSWYQQTPGQGLQFLFEYFSETQRNKGNFPGRFSGRQFSNSRSEMNVSTLELGDSALYLCASSHPSLAGGYNEQFFGPGTRLTVL.

The chain carries TRBV19 and TRBJ2-1; D tentatively reads TRBD1 or TRBD2 (5 bases each). CDR1 and CDR2 from the germline V gene are LNHDA and SQIVND (reference sequence). The CDR3 length is 17 residues. Trimming stripped 5 bases from V and 3 bases from J, with 20 bases between. The DNA of the CDR3 is TGTGCCAGTAGTTATTATAGGGACGGCCTTGACTACAATGAGCAGTTCTTC. Amino acids: CASSYYRDGLDYNEQFF.

The chain has TRBV28 and TRBJ2-7, with D hard to call. V lost 3 bases and J lost 5, with 5 bases in between. CDR1 MDHEN and CDR2 SYDVKM come from the germline V gene. This CDR3 spans 11 amino acids. The CDR3 reads CASSFTHEQYF. The CDR3 coding sequence is TGTGCCAGCAGTTTTACCCACGAGCAGTACTTC.

The J gene is TRBJ2-1, the V gene TRBV7-8; the D gene could be TRBD1 or TRBD2 (7 bases each). The CDR3 runs to 13 residues. CDR1 SGHVS and CDR2 FQNEAQ come from the germline V gene. This CDR3 is CAAQDREGDEQFF. CDR3 in DNA: TGTGCAGCACAAGACAGGGAGGGAGATGAGCAGTTCTTC.

The chain employs TRBV5-6 and TRBJ2-1; D perhaps matches TRBD2 (6 bases). Germline V lookup: CDR1 SGHDT, CDR2 YYEEEE. CDR3 length equals 14 residues. The germline V and J ends were trimmed by 6 bases and 6 bases, with 16 bases remaining between them. CDR3 loop: CASKYVGGSNEQFF. For the CDR3, the DNA is TGTGCCAGCAAATATGTCGGAGGGAGCAATGAGCAGTTCTTC.

V usage is TRBV5-4 and J usage is TRBJ1-1; D is undetermined. Trimming cost V 0 bases and J 4 bases, with 7 bases left between them. There are 13 residues in the CDR3. CDR1 and CDR2 from the germline V gene are SGHNT and YYREEE (reference sequence). CDR3: CASSLAGSTEAFF. As DNA, the CDR3 is TGTGCCAGCAGCTTGGCGGGCAGCACTGAAGCTTTCTTT.

The chain links TRBV6-5 to TRBJ2-7; the match to TRBD2 covers 8 bases. The CDR3 is made up of 15 amino acids. V was pared by 6 bases and J by 0 bases, with 7 bases of the junction left unmatched. Germline CDR1 reads MNHEY; CDR2 reads SVGAGI. CDR3 in amino acids: CASSQTSDDSYEQYF. The CDR3 DNA follows: TGTGCCAGCAGCCAGACTAGCGACGACTCCTACGAGCAGTACTTC.

About this clone itself: Other nucleotide sequences from this sample produce the same CDR3. The chain is built from TRBV27 and TRBJ2-2; 7 bases agree with TRBD1. The germline V gene has CDR1 MNHEY and CDR2 SMNVEV (reference sequence). This CDR3 is built from 14 residues. The trim removed 3 bases at V and 5 bases at J, leaving 3 bases unmatched. The CDR3 here is CASSLLQGTGELFF. The CDR3 coding sequence is TGTGCCAGCAGTTTGTTACAGGGGACCGGGGAGCTGTTTTTT.

The chain joins TRBV7-8 to TRBJ2-1; D unclear. Trimming shortened V by 6 bases and J by 6 bases, and 9 bases separated the two germline ends. Germline V gives CDR1 SGHVS, CDR2 FQNEAQ. The CDR3 has 12 residues. This CDR3 reads CASRGTVNEQFF. The CDR3, as DNA: TGTGCCAGCAGGGGAACAGTCAATGAGCAGTTCTTC.

The chain combines TRBV4-2 with TRBJ2-3; 11 bases map to TRBD2. With 0 bases clipped from V and 3 bases from J, the junction kept 11 bases outside the gene matches. Germline CDR1 LGHNA, CDR2 YNFKEQ. CDR3 length: 19 residues. The DNA of the CDR3 is TGTGCCAGCAGCCAAGATGGAGTAGCGGGAGGGCAAGGAACAGATACGCAGTATTTT. This translates into CASSQDGVAGGQGTDTQYF.

The V call is TRBV11-1, the J call TRBJ2-5; 8 bases are shared with TRBD1. TRBJ2-7 explains the end of the DNA better; the J call may be wrong. The CDR3 totals 14 residues. CDR1 is SGHAT, CDR2 FQDESV, per germline (reference sequence). CDR3 bases: TGTGCCAGCAGCTTTCAGGGGGCAACCTACGAGCAGTACTTC. Amino acids: CASSFQGATYEQYF.

As DNA, the CDR3 is TGTGCCAGCAGTTCGCACACGACGCAGGGTTTCTACGAGCAGTACTTC. It yields the protein CASSSHTTQGFYEQYF. The chain combines TRBV27 with TRBJ2-7; weak D call: TRBD1 (5 bases). With 4 bases removed from V and 3 bases from J, the gap between germline ends came to 19 bases. The V gene's germline CDR1 is MNHEY and CDR2 SMNVEV (reference sequence). The CDR3 runs 16 residues.

The chain combines TRBV28 with TRBJ2-7; tentatively, D is TRBD2 (5 bases). The germline gives CDR1 MDHEN, CDR2 SYDVKM. This CDR3 is built from 16 residues. V gave up 5 bases and J gave up 1 base, with 18 bases separating them. CDR3 residues: CASSLLDSTSSYEQYF. The CDR3 DNA reads TGTGCCAGCAGTCTGTTGGACTCTACGTCATCCTACGAGCAGTACTTC. Drawing the rest from reference TRBV28 and TRBJ2-7, the complete variable domain is DVKVTQSSRYLVKRTGEKVFLECVQDMDHENMFWYRQDPGLGLRLIYFSYDVKMKEKGDIPEGYSVSREKKERFSLILESASTNQTSMYLCASSLLDSTSSYEQYFGPGTRLTVT.

This clone showed up just a few times. This sequence joins TRBV19 and TRBJ1-5; TRBD1 is a possible D gene (5 bases). V was shortened by 7 bases and J by 7 bases, with 11 bases between the two germline ends. The germline CDR1 and CDR2 sequences are LNHDA and SQIVND (reference sequence). The CDR3 runs 12 residues. The CDR3: CASTQGRQPQHF. The CDR3 nucleotides read TGTGCCAGTACCCAGGGTAGGCAGCCCCAGCATTTT.